This T cell receptor (beta chain) was sequenced for a study of lymphopenia after photon versus proton radiotherapy. TCRdb's copy holds only in-frame clones and misses some; the assay was immunoSEQ multiplex PCR. The table has about 27,000 clones, roughly 87% seen once. Germline loops: CDR1 SEHNR, CDR2 FQNEAQ (reference sequence). V trimming: 5 bases; J trimming: 5 bases; junction bases outside the gene matches: 9. This CDR3 is built from 15 residues. Source: peripheral blood, taken from a patient treated with photon-based radiotherapy. This clonotype originated in a man aged 45 to 65 with gastric cancer. V is TRBV7-9 and J is TRBJ2-3; 8 bases fit TRBD2. CDR3 bases: TGTGCCAGCAGCCCCTGGCGGGGGGCCAAAGATACGCAGTATTTT. Its protein is CASSPWRGAKDTQYF.